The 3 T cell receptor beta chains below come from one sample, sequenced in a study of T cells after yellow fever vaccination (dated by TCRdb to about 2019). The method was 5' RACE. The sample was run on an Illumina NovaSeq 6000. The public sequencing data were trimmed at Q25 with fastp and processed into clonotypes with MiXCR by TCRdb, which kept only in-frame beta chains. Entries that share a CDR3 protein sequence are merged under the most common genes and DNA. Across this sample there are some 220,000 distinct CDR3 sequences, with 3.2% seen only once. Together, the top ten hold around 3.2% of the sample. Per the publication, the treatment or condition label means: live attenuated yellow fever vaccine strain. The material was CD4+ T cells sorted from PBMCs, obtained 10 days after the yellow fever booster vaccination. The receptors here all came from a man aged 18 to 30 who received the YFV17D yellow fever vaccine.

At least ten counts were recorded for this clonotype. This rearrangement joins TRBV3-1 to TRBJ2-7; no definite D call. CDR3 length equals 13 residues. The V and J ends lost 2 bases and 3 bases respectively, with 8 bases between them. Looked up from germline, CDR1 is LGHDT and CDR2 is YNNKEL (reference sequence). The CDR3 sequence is CASSQRPGYEQYV. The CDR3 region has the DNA TGTGCCAGCAGCCAAAGGCCTGGCTACGAGCAGTACGTC.

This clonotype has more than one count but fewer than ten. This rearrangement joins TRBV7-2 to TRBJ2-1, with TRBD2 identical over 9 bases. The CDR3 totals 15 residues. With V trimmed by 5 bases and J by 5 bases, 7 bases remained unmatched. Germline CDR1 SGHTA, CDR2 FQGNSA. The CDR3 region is CASSPGGTSNNEQFF. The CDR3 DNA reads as TGTGCCAGCAGCCCTGGGGGGACTAGCAACAATGAGCAGTTCTTC.

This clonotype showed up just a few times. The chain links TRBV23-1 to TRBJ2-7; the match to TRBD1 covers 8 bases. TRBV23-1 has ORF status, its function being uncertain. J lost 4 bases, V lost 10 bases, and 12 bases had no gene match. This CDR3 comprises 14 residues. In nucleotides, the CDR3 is TGCGCCAAACCGGACAGGGTCGAAAGATACGAGCAGTACGTC. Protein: CAKPDRVERYEQYV.